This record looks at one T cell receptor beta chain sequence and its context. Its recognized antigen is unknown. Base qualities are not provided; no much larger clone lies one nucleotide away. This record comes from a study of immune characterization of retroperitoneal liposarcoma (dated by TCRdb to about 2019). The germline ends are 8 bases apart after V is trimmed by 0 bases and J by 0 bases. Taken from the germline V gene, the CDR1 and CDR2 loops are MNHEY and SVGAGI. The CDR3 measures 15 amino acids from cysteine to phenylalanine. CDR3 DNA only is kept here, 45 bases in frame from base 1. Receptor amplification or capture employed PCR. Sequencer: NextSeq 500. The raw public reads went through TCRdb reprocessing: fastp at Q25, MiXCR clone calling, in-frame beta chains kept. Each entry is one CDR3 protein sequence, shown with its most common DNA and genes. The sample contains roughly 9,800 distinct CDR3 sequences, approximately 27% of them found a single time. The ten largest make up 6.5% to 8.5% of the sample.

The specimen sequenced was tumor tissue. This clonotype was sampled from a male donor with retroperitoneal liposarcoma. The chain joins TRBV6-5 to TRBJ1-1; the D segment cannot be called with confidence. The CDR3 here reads CASSYSRNMNTEAFF. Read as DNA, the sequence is TGTGCCAGCAGTTACTCTCGGAACATGAACACTGAAGCTTTCTTT.